Included here is one T cell receptor beta chain sequence, with context. V lost 7 bases and J 0 bases, leaving 19 bases between the germline ends. The CDR3 loop spans 15 amino acids. CDR1 and CDR2 from the germline V gene are SQVTM and ANQGSEA. This sample was included in a study of blood T cell repertoires in COVID-19. Background on the study: Sites in the United States, Italy and Spain provided acute and convalescent COVID-19 samples. PBMCs, B-cell-depleted T cells, or T cells were the source of the cDNA or gDNA that made up the material.

Per the original methods: It was from reference gene primer amplification that nucleated cell counts were estimated. TCRdb's copy holds only in-frame clones and misses some; the assay was immunoSEQ multiplex PCR. That table gives V, J and clone size, and the DNA gave D and trimming. This sample has 65,000 to 85,000 clones, with around four fifths found just once. Sequencing was performed on peripheral blood. The TCR sequence derives from a man aged 45-65 years with active COVID-19. This chain uses TRBV29-1 with TRBJ2-7; D unresolved. CDR3 nucleotide sequence: TGCAGCGCCTCGCCCCGAGAAGAGAGCTCCTACGAGCAGTACTTC. Translating it yields CSASPREESSYEQYF.